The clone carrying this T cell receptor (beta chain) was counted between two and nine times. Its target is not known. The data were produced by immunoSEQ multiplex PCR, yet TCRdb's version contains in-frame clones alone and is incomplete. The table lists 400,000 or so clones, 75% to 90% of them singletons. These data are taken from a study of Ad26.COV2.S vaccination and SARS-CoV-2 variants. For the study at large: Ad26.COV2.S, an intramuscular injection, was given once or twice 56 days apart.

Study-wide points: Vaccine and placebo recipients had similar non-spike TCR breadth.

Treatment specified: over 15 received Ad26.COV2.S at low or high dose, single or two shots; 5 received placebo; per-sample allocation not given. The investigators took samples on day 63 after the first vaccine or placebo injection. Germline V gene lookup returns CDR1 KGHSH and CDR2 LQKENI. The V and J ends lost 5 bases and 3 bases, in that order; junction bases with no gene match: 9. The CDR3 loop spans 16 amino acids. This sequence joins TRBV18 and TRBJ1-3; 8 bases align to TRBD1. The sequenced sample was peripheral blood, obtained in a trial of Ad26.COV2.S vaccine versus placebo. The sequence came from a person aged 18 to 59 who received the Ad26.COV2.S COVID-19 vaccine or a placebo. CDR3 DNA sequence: TGTGCCAGCTCAACCCTCCAGGGGGCAGGTGGAAACACCATATATTTT. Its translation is CASSTLQGAGGNTIYF.